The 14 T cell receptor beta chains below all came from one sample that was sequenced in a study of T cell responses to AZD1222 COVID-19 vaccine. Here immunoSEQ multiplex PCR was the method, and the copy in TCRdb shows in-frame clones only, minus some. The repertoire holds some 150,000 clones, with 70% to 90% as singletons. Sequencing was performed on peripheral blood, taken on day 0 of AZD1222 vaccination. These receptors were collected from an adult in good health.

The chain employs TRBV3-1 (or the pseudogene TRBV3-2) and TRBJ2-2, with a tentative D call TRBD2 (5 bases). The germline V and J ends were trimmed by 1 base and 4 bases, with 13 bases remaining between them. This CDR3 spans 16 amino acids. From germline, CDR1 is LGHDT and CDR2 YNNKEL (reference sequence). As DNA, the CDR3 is TGTGCCAGCAGCCAAGCCACGGGGTGGGTCACCGGGGAGCTGTTTTTT. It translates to CASSQATGWVTGELFF.

CDR3 amino acids: CASGDSMNTEAFF. The DNA of the CDR3 is TGCGCCAGCGGGGACAGCATGAACACTGAAGCTTTCTTT. This chain links TRBV10-1 with TRBJ1-1, with 7 nucleotides matching TRBD1. Losses at the gene ends were 8 bases for V and 0 bases for J; bases not matched to a gene: 3. The CDR3 length is 13 residues. The V gene's germline CDR1 is WNHNN and CDR2 SYGVQD (reference sequence).

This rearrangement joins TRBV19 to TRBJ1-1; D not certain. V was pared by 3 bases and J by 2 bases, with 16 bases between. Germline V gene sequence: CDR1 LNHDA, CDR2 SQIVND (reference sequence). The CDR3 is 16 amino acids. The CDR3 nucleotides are TGTGCCAGTAGTATTAGGTTGTCGGCGTCAAACACTGAAGCTTTCTTT. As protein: CASSIRLSASNTEAFF.

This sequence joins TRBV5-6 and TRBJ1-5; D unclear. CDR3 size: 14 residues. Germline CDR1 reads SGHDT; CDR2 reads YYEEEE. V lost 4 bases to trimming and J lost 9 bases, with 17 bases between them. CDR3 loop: CASSSWTAPTPQHF. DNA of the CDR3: TGTGCCAGCAGCAGTTGGACGGCTCCGACGCCCCAGCATTTT.

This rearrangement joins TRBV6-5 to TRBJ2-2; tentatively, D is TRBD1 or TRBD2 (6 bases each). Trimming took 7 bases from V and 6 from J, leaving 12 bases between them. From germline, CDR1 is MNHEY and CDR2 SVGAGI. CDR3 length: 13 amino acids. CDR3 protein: CASKWGAPGELFF. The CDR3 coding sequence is TGTGCCAGCAAATGGGGGGCCCCCGGGGAGCTGTTTTTT.

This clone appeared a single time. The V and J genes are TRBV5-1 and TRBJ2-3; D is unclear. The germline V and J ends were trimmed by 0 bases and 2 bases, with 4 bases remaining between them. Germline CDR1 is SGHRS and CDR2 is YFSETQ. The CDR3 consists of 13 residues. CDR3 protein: CASSLVATDTQYF. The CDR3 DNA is TGCGCCAGCAGCTTGGTGGCCACAGATACGCAGTATTTT.

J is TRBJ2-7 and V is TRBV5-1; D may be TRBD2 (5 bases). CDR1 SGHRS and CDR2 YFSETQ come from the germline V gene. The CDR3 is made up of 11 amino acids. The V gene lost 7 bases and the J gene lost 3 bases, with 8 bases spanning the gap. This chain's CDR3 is CASARDYEQYF. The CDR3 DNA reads TGCGCCAGCGCGAGGGACTACGAGCAGTACTTC.

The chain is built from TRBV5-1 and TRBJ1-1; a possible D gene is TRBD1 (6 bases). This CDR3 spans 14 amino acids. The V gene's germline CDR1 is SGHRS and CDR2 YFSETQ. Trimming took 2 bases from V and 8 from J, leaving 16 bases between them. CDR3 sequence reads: CASSFSTGDLEAFF. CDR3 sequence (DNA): TGCGCCAGCAGCTTTTCGACAGGCGATCTCGAAGCTTTCTTT.

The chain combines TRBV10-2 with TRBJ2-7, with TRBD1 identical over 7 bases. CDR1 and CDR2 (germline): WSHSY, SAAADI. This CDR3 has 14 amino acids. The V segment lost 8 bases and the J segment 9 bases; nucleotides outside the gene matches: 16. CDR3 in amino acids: CASLPGTDPRVQYF. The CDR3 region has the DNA TGCGCCAGCCTACCCGGGACAGACCCCAGAGTGCAGTACTTC.

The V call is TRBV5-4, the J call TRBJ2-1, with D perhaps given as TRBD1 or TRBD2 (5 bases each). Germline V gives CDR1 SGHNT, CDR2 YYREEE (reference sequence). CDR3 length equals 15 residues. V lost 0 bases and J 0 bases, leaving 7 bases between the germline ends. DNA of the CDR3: TGTGCCAGCAGCTTGGGTGGGGGCTCCTACAATGAGCAGTTCTTC. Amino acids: CASSLGGGSYNEQFF.

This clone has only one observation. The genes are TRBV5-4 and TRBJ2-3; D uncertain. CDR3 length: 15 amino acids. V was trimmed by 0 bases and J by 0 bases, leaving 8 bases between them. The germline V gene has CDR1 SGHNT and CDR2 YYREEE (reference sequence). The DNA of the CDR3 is TGTGCCAGCAGCTTGGAACTGACTAGCACAGATACGCAGTATTTT. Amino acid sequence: CASSLELTSTDTQYF.

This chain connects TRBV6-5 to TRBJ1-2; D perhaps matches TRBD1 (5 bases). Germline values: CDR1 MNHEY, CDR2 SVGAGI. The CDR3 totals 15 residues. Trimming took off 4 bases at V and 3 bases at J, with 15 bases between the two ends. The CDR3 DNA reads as TGTGCCAGCAGTTCCAGCCCCAGGGTTGACTATGGCTACACCTTC. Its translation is CASSSSPRVDYGYTF.

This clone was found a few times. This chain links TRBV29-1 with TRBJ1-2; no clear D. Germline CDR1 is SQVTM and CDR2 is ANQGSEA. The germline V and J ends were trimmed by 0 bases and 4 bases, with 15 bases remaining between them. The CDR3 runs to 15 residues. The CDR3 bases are TGCAGCGTTGAAGAGGGTGGAGGATTGGGCTATGGCTACACCTTC. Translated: CSVEEGGGLGYGYTF.

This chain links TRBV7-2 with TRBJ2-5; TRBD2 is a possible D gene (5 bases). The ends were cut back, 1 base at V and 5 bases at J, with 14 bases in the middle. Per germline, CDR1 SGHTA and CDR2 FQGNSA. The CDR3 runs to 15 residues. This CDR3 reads CASSLGPYTGETQYF. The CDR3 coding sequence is TGTGCCAGCAGCTTAGGGCCCTACACGGGGGAGACCCAGTACTTC.